This T cell receptor beta chain was observed in a study of metastatic and nonmetastatic thyroid tumors. Across the whole study: Comparative analysis of repertoires was undertaken across blood and tumor or nodule tissue obtained from malignant and benign thyroid patients.

The entire patient cohort was treatment-naive prior to thyroid surgery. The CDR3 totals 12 residues. The V end was cut by 10 bases, the J end by 6 bases, with 14 bases between. Under the authors' procedure: Between-group CDR3 differences, defined by clinicopathological status, yielded a distant-metastasis classifier for papillary thyroid cancer. Using MiXCR, TCRdb re-called clones from the PCR reads. Here the V and J calls rest on TCRdb's processing, not on the authors' analysis. The table shows roughly 18,000 clones, with more than 30% occurring only once. The chain joins TRBV12-3 or TRBV12-4 to TRBJ2-3, with D unresolved. This TCR came from a male donor with papillary thyroid cancer or a benign thyroid nodule (not recorded which). Some clones in this sample may be carry-over from other donors' samples. The sequencing sample was made of tumor tissue. The DNA for the CDR3 is TGTGCCATCATTTTATCAACGGATACGCAGTATTTT. The encoded protein is CAIILSTDTQYF.